One sample yielded the 30 T cell receptor beta chains listed below, sequenced in a study of blood T cell repertoires in COVID-19. TCRdb's table, derived via immunoSEQ multiplex PCR, lists solely in-frame clones and lacks some. The table includes about 190,000 clones, 70% to 80% detected once. The source material was PBMCs or T cells enriched from blood (not recorded which). The origin of the receptors is a woman in her forties or fifties who had recovered from COVID-19.

This clone was found once. The chain couples TRBV18 to TRBJ2-7; 8 nucleotides line up with TRBD2. The germline V gene encodes CDR1 KGHSH and CDR2 LQKENI. The CDR3 sequence is 15 residues long. The V gene end was trimmed by 6 bases and the J gene end by 2 bases; junction bases not matched to a gene: 9. As DNA, the CDR3 is TGTGCCAGCTCTACGACAAGCGGGAGCACCTACGAGCAGTACTTC. The encoded protein is CASSTTSGSTYEQYF.

The rearrangement links TRBV19 to TRBJ2-1; a possible D gene is TRBD2 (6 bases). From germline, CDR1 is LNHDA and CDR2 SQIVND (reference sequence). The CDR3 is made up of 15 amino acids. Trimming took off 4 bases at V and 0 bases at J, with 10 bases between the two ends. The CDR3 region has the DNA TGTGCCAGTAGTAGCTCCGGGAGCTCCTACAATGAGCAGTTCTTC. Residues: CASSSSGSSYNEQFF.

This clone appeared a few times. The rearrangement links TRBV12-5 to TRBJ2-2; TRBD2 agrees at 7 bases. CDR1 is LGHNT, CDR2 FRNRAP, per germline. J lost 5 bases, V lost 1 base, and 10 bases had no gene match. CDR3 length: 17 residues. The CDR3 DNA follows: TGTGCTAGTGGTTTGGCTCCTCCGGGGGGTGGGACCGGGGAGCTGTTTTTT. Its protein product is CASGLAPPGGGTGELFF.

The V and J genes are TRBV27 and TRBJ1-2; D is undetermined. V shed 5 bases and J shed 8 bases, with 18 bases lying between them. The length of the CDR3 is 14 residues. Looked up from germline, CDR1 is MNHEY and CDR2 is SMNVEV (reference sequence). The CDR3 DNA reads TGTGCCAGCAGTCCCTTCGGGCAGGCGGGAGGCTACACCTTC. Translation gives CASSPFGQAGGYTF.

This clone was recorded a few times. The chain couples TRBV19 to TRBJ2-5; D might be TRBD2 (6 bases). V lost 2 bases, J lost 2 bases, and 12 bases lay in between. Germline values: CDR1 LNHDA, CDR2 SQIVND (reference sequence). The CDR3 is 15 residues long. The DNA for the CDR3 is TGTGCCAGTAGTATACAAGGAGGGGAGCAAGAGACCCAGTACTTC. It encodes CASSIQGGEQETQYF.

The chain is built from TRBV18 and TRBJ2-1; D remains unclear. Germline lookup yields CDR1 KGHSH and CDR2 LQKENI. The V end was cut by 6 bases, the J end by 10 bases, with 10 bases between. The CDR3 runs to 11 residues. The CDR3 protein is CASSPIREQFF. CDR3 in DNA: TGTGCCAGCTCGCCAATCCGGGAGCAGTTCTTC.

This sequence joins TRBV24-1 and TRBJ2-5; 7 bases align to TRBD2. Germline V gives CDR1 KGHDR, CDR2 SFDVKD. With V trimmed by 3 bases and J by 5 bases, 11 bases remained unmatched. The CDR3 totals 16 residues. In DNA form, the CDR3 reads TGTGCCACCAGTGATCGCAGGGAGGGAGTTTGGGAGACCCAGTACTTC. Translated, it gives CATSDRREGVWETQYF.

This rearrangement joins TRBV7-2 to TRBJ2-3; TRBD2 aligns across 9 bases. V dropped 5 bases and J dropped 2; count of bases not matched to a gene: 5. The CDR3 is made up of 15 amino acids. Germline CDR1 is SGHTA and CDR2 is FQGNSA. CDR3 coding DNA: TGTGCCAGCAGCCCGGGACTAGCTCCCACAGATACGCAGTATTTT. It is translated as CASSPGLAPTDTQYF.

This clone was detected once. The rearrangement links TRBV5-4 to TRBJ2-1; maybe TRBD2 (6 bases). V lost 2 bases and J 9 bases, leaving 18 bases between the germline ends. Germline V lookup: CDR1 SGHNT, CDR2 YYREEE (reference sequence). This CDR3 comprises 15 residues. The DNA for the CDR3 is TGTGCCAGCAGCTTTAGAGCGGGTGCCGTAATTGAGCAGTTCTTC. Translated: CASSFRAGAVIEQFF.

The rearrangement links TRBV24-1 to TRBJ2-1; 11 nucleotides line up with TRBD2. Germline CDR1 KGHDR, CDR2 SFDVKD. The CDR3 covers 16 residues. V lost 5 bases to trimming and J lost 4 bases; unmatched junction nucleotides: 6. DNA of the CDR3: TGTGCCACCAGTGCCAATAGCGGGAGGGGTTACAATGAGCAGTTCTTC. It translates to CATSANSGRGYNEQFF.

This clone was seen a handful of times. The chain joins TRBV21-1 to TRBJ2-1; the table's D call, TRBD2, has no DNA check behind it. TRBV21-1 is assigned pseudogene status. This CDR3 has 14 amino acids. The CDR3 is CASSKGDFGNEQFF. CDR3 nucleotides: TGTGCCAGCAGCAAAGGGGACTTCGGTAATGAGCAGTTCTTC.

The J gene is TRBJ2-7, the V gene TRBV10-3; 11 nucleotides align to TRBD2. The ends lost 4 bases at V and 7 bases at J; junction bases unmatched: 6. Germline V gene data show CDR1 as ENHRY and CDR2 as SYGVKD. This CDR3 region has 14 residues. In DNA, the CDR3 is TGTGCCATCAGTGGTAGCGGGAGGGAGGGGGAGCAGTACTTC. Its translation: CAISGSGREGEQYF.

This chain links TRBV7-2 with TRBJ1-2; D perhaps matches TRBD1 (5 bases). The CDR3 contains 15 residues. V was clipped by 1 base and J by 0 bases, with 9 bases between them. CDR1 SGHTA and CDR2 FQGNSA come from the germline V gene. As DNA, the CDR3 is TGTGCCAGCAGCTTAGTGGCAGGGACTAACTATGGCTACACCTTC. Translated, it gives CASSLVAGTNYGYTF.

The rearrangement links TRBV6-5 to TRBJ2-1; D is possibly TRBD2 (5 bases). The V gene lost 5 bases and the J gene lost 7 bases, with 18 bases spanning the gap. Germline lookup yields CDR1 MNHEY and CDR2 SVGAGI. The CDR3 length is 15 residues. The CDR3 region has the DNA TGTGCCAGCAGTCAGGCGGCGGCGGAGGTTAATGAGCAGTTCTTC. Translating it yields CASSQAAAEVNEQFF.

The chain recombines TRBV14 with TRBJ2-2; 7 bases line up with TRBD1. Germline V gene sequence: CDR1 SGHDN, CDR2 FVKESK. The CDR3 consists of 16 residues. V lost 4 bases to trimming and J lost 1 base; unmatched junction nucleotides: 6. The CDR3 region has the DNA TGTGCCAGCAGCCCGACCCGGACAGGGAACACCGGGGAGCTGTTTTTT. The encoded protein is CASSPTRTGNTGELFF.

The chain carries TRBV5-1 and TRBJ2-7, with TRBD2 matching over 10 bases. This CDR3 comprises 14 residues. J gave up 3 bases and V 2 bases, and 2 bases lay outside the gene matches. The V gene's germline CDR1 is SGHRS and CDR2 YFSETQ. The CDR3, as DNA: TGCGCCAGCAGCTTAGGACTAGCGGACTACGAGCAGTACTTC. As protein: CASSLGLADYEQYF.

The chain carries TRBV7-2 and TRBJ2-7, with TRBD2 matching 7 bases. Losses at the gene ends were 0 bases for V and 1 base for J; bases not matched to a gene: 3. There are 15 residues in the CDR3. CDR1 is SGHTA and CDR2 is FQGNSA in the germline V gene. This CDR3 is CASSLALATSYEQYF. CDR3 bases: TGTGCCAGCAGCTTAGCACTAGCGACATCCTACGAGCAGTACTTC.

The genes are TRBV3-1 (or the pseudogene TRBV3-2) and TRBJ2-1; D might be TRBD2 (7 bases). Germline V gene sequence: CDR1 LGHDT, CDR2 YNNKEL (reference sequence). The length of the CDR3 is 14 residues. The V end lost 5 bases, the J end lost 8 bases, and 16 bases lay between the germline ends. CDR3 nucleotide sequence: TGTGCCAGCAGCTTGAGGGGGGGATCAGATGAGCAGTTCTTC. Translation: CASSLRGGSDEQFF.

This clone was observed once. The DNA of the CDR3 is TGTGCCAGCAGCTTACATCCCTCTGGGGCCAACGTCCTGACTTTC. Amino acid sequence: CASSLHPSGANVLTF. The J gene is TRBJ2-6, the V gene TRBV11-2; D is uncertain. CDR3 length equals 15 residues. Germline V gene lookup returns CDR1 SGHAT and CDR2 FQNNGV. Between the trimmed V and J ends, which lost 2 bases and 0 bases, there was a span of 5 bases.

This clone appeared a single time. CDR3: CATSEGGQGANGRNTIYF. CDR3 in DNA: TGTGCCACCAGTGAGGGCGGACAGGGGGCGAATGGGAGGAACACCATATATTTT. The genes are TRBV24-1 and TRBJ1-3; TRBD1 aligns across 11 bases. Looked up from germline, CDR1 is KGHDR and CDR2 is SFDVKD. With V trimmed by 4 bases and J by 7 bases, 14 bases remained unmatched. The CDR3 runs to 18 residues.

This clone is a singleton in its sample. This chain connects TRBV2 to TRBJ2-7; D gene unclear. The CDR3 loop spans 13 amino acids. CDR1 is SNHLY, CDR2 FYNNEI, per germline. Trimming removed 0 bases at V and 6 bases at J, with 9 bases between. The CDR3 sequence is CASSEANGSEQYF. CDR3 coding DNA: TGTGCCAGCAGTGAAGCGAACGGGTCCGAGCAGTACTTC.

The chain combines TRBV27 with TRBJ2-7, with TRBD1 identical over 11 bases. The V gene end was trimmed by 6 bases and the J gene end by 6 bases; junction bases not matched to a gene: 16. This CDR3 has 17 amino acids. The germline V gene has CDR1 MNHEY and CDR2 SMNVEV (reference sequence). In nucleotides, the CDR3 is TGTGCCAGCAGCGCCGGGACAGGGGGTTTCAGCTTTCGCGAGCAGTACTTC. This translates into CASSAGTGGFSFREQYF.

This clone was observed once. V is TRBV28 and J is TRBJ1-2; TRBD1 is a possible D gene (5 bases). Germline V gene lookup returns CDR1 MDHEN and CDR2 SYDVKM. The V end was cut by 3 bases, the J end by 4 bases, with 15 bases between. The CDR3 length is 15 residues. CDR3 loop: CASSLSSRGFYGYTF. DNA of the CDR3: TGTGCCAGCAGTTTGAGCAGTCGGGGGTTCTATGGCTACACCTTC.

This clone was seen repeatedly, ten times or more. The chain is built from TRBV12-3 or TRBV12-4 and TRBJ1-1, with D hard to call. V lost 3 bases to trimming and J lost 3 bases, with 8 bases between them. The CDR3 loop spans 13 amino acids. CDR3 sequence (DNA): TGTGCCAGCAGTTTTGGGCAACACACTGAAGCTTTCTTT. Translated, it gives CASSFGQHTEAFF.

J is TRBJ2-1 and V is TRBV28; 7 bases fit TRBD2. Germline-derived CDR1 and CDR2 are MDHEN and SYDVKM. V lost 6 bases, J lost 2 bases, and 16 bases stayed unmatched. The CDR3 loop spans 18 amino acids. The CDR3 is CASSPPLSGINTYNEQFF. CDR3 coding DNA: TGTGCCAGCAGCCCTCCTTTGAGCGGGATAAATACCTACAATGAGCAGTTCTTC.

The chain is built from TRBV6-5 and TRBJ1-1; 8 bases are shared with TRBD1. CDR1 is MNHEY and CDR2 is SVGAGI in the germline V gene. This CDR3 has 13 residues. Trimming took 0 bases from V and 9 from J; bases not matched to a gene: 3. The CDR3 DNA follows: TGTGCCAGCAGTTACTCTGGCAGGGGGCAAGCTTTCTTT. Translated, it gives CASSYSGRGQAFF.

The chain couples TRBV10-2 to TRBJ1-2; D is perhaps TRBD1 (5 bases). The CDR3 is 13 residues long. The germline V gene has CDR1 WSHSY and CDR2 SAAADI. V lost 6 bases and J 6 bases, leaving 14 bases between the germline ends. This CDR3 reads CASSPRDWDGYTF. The CDR3 bases are TGCGCCAGCAGCCCCCGGGACTGGGATGGCTACACCTTC.

This chain links TRBV19 with TRBJ2-1; TRBD1 agrees at 7 bases. The CDR3 sequence is 14 residues long. Germline CDR1 LNHDA, CDR2 SQIVND (reference sequence). The J segment lost 6 bases and the V segment lost 3 bases, leaving 5 bases of the junction unmatched. CDR3 DNA sequence: TGTGCCAGTAGTATTGGCAGGGGGATCAATGAGCAGTTCTTC. This encodes CASSIGRGINEQFF. Together with reference TRBV19 and TRBJ2-1, the CDR3 gives the full variable domain: DGGITQSPKYLFRKEGQNVTLSCEQNLNHDAMYWYRQDPGQGLRLIYYSQIVNDFQKGDIAEGYSVSREKKESFPLTVTSAQKNPTAFYLCASSIGRGINEQFFGPGTRLTVL.

On this clone: A read error may produce the germline difference seen at one junction end. This chain links TRBV6-5 with TRBJ2-7; 7 bases fit TRBD1. Per the germline V gene, CDR1 is MNHEY and CDR2 is SVGAGI. CDR3 length: 15 amino acids. CDR3 coding DNA: TGTGCCAGCATAGGGGGCTCTGGACAGAGCGGTCCCGGAGCGTTC. This encodes CASIGGSGQSGPGAF.

CDR3 sequence: CASSLNQGSTEAFF. In DNA, the CDR3 is TGTGCCAGCAGCTTAAATCAGGGTTCTACTGAAGCTTTCTTT. This chain links TRBV7-3 with TRBJ1-1, with D perhaps TRBD1 (5 bases). CDR1 is SGHTA, CDR2 FQGTGA, per germline. V lost 1 base, J lost 5 bases, and 11 bases lay in between. The CDR3 loop spans 14 amino acids.